Presented here are 26 T cell receptor beta chains from one specimen sequenced in a study of blood T cell repertoires in COVID-19. Assay used: immunoSEQ multiplex PCR; TCRdb lists only in-frame clones, some missing. The sample has around 430,000 clones, about 87% seen once. The sequenced sample was PBMCs or T cells enriched from blood (not recorded which). Receptors were obtained from a woman between 45 and 60 years old who had recovered from COVID-19.

The J gene is TRBJ1-3, the V gene TRBV6-5; D unclear. The germline CDR1 and CDR2 sequences are MNHEY and SVGAGI. V gave up 5 bases and J gave up 0 bases, with 11 bases separating them. The CDR3 spans 15 residues. CDR3 protein: CASSRTGLSGNTIYF. The CDR3 DNA follows: TGTGCCAGCAGTCGGACTGGCCTCTCTGGAAACACCATATATTTT.

This clone occurred once. The CDR3 protein is CASTLQGGTQYF. The DNA for the CDR3 is TGTGCCAGCACTCTACAAGGGGGGACCCAGTACTTC. The V and J genes are TRBV12-3 or TRBV12-4 and TRBJ2-5; TRBD1 might be the D (6 bases). This CDR3 has 12 residues. V was trimmed by 7 bases and J by 7 bases, leaving 13 bases between them.

In DNA, the CDR3 is TGTGCCATCAGCCAGGGTACGAATCAGCCCCAGCATTTT. Amino acid sequence: CAISQGTNQPQHF. This chain connects TRBV10-3 to TRBJ1-5; TRBD1 might be the D (5 bases). The CDR3 length is 13 residues. Germline values: CDR1 ENHRY, CDR2 SYGVKD. V was pared by 6 bases and J by 4 bases, with 10 bases between.

This clone was detected a few times. This rearrangement joins TRBV27 to TRBJ1-1, with a weak D call TRBD1 (6 bases). V lost 3 bases and J 6 bases, leaving 14 bases between the germline ends. The CDR3 has 14 amino acids. From germline, CDR1 is MNHEY and CDR2 SMNVEV (reference sequence). The chain's CDR3 is CASSLKAGVAEAFF. CDR3 DNA: TGTGCCAGCAGTTTGAAGGCAGGGGTAGCTGAAGCTTTCTTT.

The rearrangement links TRBV19 to TRBJ1-6; D gene uncertain. The CDR3 extends over 17 amino acids. The V end lost 3 bases, the J end lost 0 bases, and 12 bases lay between the germline ends. Per germline, CDR1 LNHDA and CDR2 SQIVND (reference sequence). The CDR3 DNA sequence: TGTGCCAGTAGTATCGGCGGTACGAGCTCCTATAATTCACCCCTCCACTTT. Protein sequence: CASSIGGTSSYNSPLHF.

The V gene is TRBV4-1, the J gene TRBJ2-1; 12 bases match TRBD2. The CDR3 is 20 amino acids. V lost 1 base and J lost 6; bases outside the gene matches: 16. The germline CDR1 and CDR2 sequences are MGHRA and YSYEKL. CDR3 sequence reads: CASSQGRTGTSGRSFNEQFF. In DNA form, the CDR3 reads TGCGCCAGCAGCCAAGGCCGAACCGGGACTAGCGGGCGGTCTTTCAATGAGCAGTTCTTC.

The V and J genes are TRBV7-9 and TRBJ2-5; 13 positions agree with TRBD2. CDR1 and CDR2 (germline): SEHNR, FQNEAQ (reference sequence). Unmatched junction bases numbered 6, after V lost 4 bases and J lost 4 bases. The CDR3 totals 16 residues. In DNA form, the CDR3 reads TGTGCCAGCAGCTCCAGGACTAGCGGGGGTCTAGAGACCCAGTACTTC. This codes for CASSSRTSGGLETQYF.

V usage is TRBV4-2 and J usage is TRBJ1-1; TRBD1 agrees at 8 bases. Trimming took 4 bases from V and 7 from J; bases not matched to a gene: 20. Germline CDR1 and CDR2: LGHNA and YNFKEQ. This CDR3 has 18 amino acids. The CDR3 loop reads CASSRQGAGGGLNHEAFF. The CDR3, as DNA: TGTGCCAGCAGCCGCCAGGGGGCAGGGGGCGGCTTGAATCATGAAGCTTTCTTT.

The V gene is TRBV6-2 or TRBV6-3, the J gene TRBJ2-5; maybe TRBD2 (7 bases). Germline CDR1 and CDR2: MNHEY and SVGEGT. The CDR3 contains 14 residues. Trimming removed 6 bases from V and 4 bases from J, with 15 bases in between. The CDR3 nucleotides are TGTGCCAGCAGCCCCTCTCGGGGGGCAGAGACCCAGTACTTC. It encodes CASSPSRGAETQYF.

The chain links TRBV3-1 (or the pseudogene TRBV3-2) to TRBJ1-4; D call uncertain. Germline V gene lookup returns CDR1 LGHDT and CDR2 YNNKEL (reference sequence). The V end was cut by 3 bases, the J end by 7 bases, with 3 bases between. CDR3 length: 11 residues. In nucleotides, the CDR3 is TGTGCCAGCAGCCAGAGTGAAAAACTGTTTTTT. Translation gives CASSQSEKLFF.

The table lists this clone with a few counts. The J gene is TRBJ1-4, the V gene TRBV7-9; D might be TRBD1 (6 bases). V dropped 5 bases and J dropped 0 bases, with 10 bases sitting between them. Germline-derived CDR1 and CDR2 are SEHNR and FQNEAQ (reference sequence). The CDR3 runs 15 residues. The CDR3 protein is CASSPRQATNEKLFF. The CDR3 coding sequence is TGTGCCAGCAGCCCACGACAGGCAACTAATGAAAAACTGTTTTTT.

The chain couples TRBV6-5 to TRBJ1-1; D not certain. CDR1 and CDR2 (germline): MNHEY, SVGAGI. CDR3 length: 10 residues. Trimming pared 7 bases from V and 11 bases from J, leaving 11 bases between. CDR3 bases: TGTGCCAGCAAGGACCCGGGGGCTTTCTTT. Translating it yields CASKDPGAFF.

The chain joins TRBV30 to TRBJ1-6, with 7 bases lining up with TRBD1. The V gene's germline CDR1 is GTSNPN and CDR2 SVGIG (reference sequence). This CDR3 spans 14 amino acids. The V and J ends lost 4 bases and 3 bases, in that order; junction bases with no gene match: 3. The CDR3 reads CAWNRDSYNSPLHF. The CDR3 DNA follows: TGTGCCTGGAACCGGGACAGCTATAATTCACCCCTCCACTTT.

The rearrangement uses TRBV5-6 and TRBJ1-5; D unresolved. Trimming removed 1 base from V and 7 bases from J, with 12 bases in between. This CDR3 contains 14 residues. Germline V gives CDR1 SGHDT, CDR2 YYEEEE. The CDR3, as DNA: TGTGCCAGCAGCTTGTATGGAGGTCGGCAGCCCCAGCATTTT. Amino acids: CASSLYGGRQPQHF.

V usage is TRBV6-1 and J usage is TRBJ2-7; 11 bases fit TRBD1. Germline loops: CDR1 MNHNS, CDR2 SASEGT. Trimming at V came to 4 bases and at J to 2 bases, leaving 7 bases not matched to a gene. The CDR3 sequence is 16 residues long. CDR3: CASSATGTGGTYEQYF. In nucleotides, the CDR3 is TGTGCCAGCAGTGCTACCGGGACAGGGGGGACCTACGAGCAGTACTTC.

This sequence joins TRBV10-3 and TRBJ1-5; no reliable D call. Germline CDR1 and CDR2: ENHRY and SYGVKD. This CDR3 has 13 residues. V gave up 6 bases and J gave up 7 bases, with 13 bases separating them. The CDR3 coding sequence is TGTGCCATCAGCGAACCAGGTGGGCAGCCCCAGCATTTT. Its translation is CAISEPGGQPQHF.

The chain has TRBV6-1 and TRBJ2-3, with 13 bases matching TRBD2. The germline CDR1 and CDR2 sequences are MNHNS and SASEGT. The CDR3 is made up of 20 amino acids. V was pared by 1 base and J by 0 bases, with 10 bases of the junction left unmatched. DNA for the CDR3: TGTGCCAGCAGTGAAGTCTGGACTAGCGGGGGCCTATCCAGCACAGATACGCAGTATTTT. Its protein is CASSEVWTSGGLSSTDTQYF.

The chain is built from TRBV20-1 and TRBJ2-5; 9 nucleotides agree with TRBD2. This CDR3 contains 17 residues. Trimming at V came to 3 bases and at J to 2 bases, leaving 13 bases not matched to a gene. CDR1 and CDR2 (germline): DFQATT, SNEGSKA (reference sequence). The CDR3 DNA sequence: TGCAGTGCTAGTTCCGCGGGGGGGCTCCTAATACAAGAGACCCAGTACTTC. Its protein is CSASSAGGLLIQETQYF.

CDR3 sequence: CASSAPGQGPNYGYTF. CDR3 bases: TGTGCCAGCAGTGCGCCGGGACAGGGCCCTAACTATGGCTACACCTTC. The V and J genes are TRBV28 and TRBJ1-2, with 9 bases matching TRBD1. V gave up 5 bases and J gave up 0 bases; unmatched junction bases: 7. Germline V lookup: CDR1 MDHEN, CDR2 SYDVKM. This CDR3 is 16 amino acids long.

This clone was seen a single time. The genes are TRBV28 and TRBJ2-5; 7 bases agree with TRBD1. Germline V CDR1 and CDR2: MDHEN, SYDVKM. The junction had 5 bases not matched to a gene; V was cut back by 6 bases and J by 4 bases. This CDR3 spans 13 amino acids. The CDR3 region is CASRNWDRETQYF. In nucleotides, the CDR3 is TGTGCCAGCAGAAACTGGGACAGAGAGACCCAGTACTTC.

This sequence joins TRBV5-4 and TRBJ2-5; 10 bases fit TRBD1. Trimming took 2 bases from V and 4 from J; bases not matched to a gene: 2. Germline CDR1 reads SGHNT; CDR2 reads YYREEE (reference sequence). This CDR3 region has 14 residues. This CDR3 is CASSFRDRGETQYF. The CDR3 DNA reads TGTGCCAGCAGCTTCCGGGACAGGGGAGAGACCCAGTACTTC. Drawing the rest from reference TRBV5-4 and TRBJ2-5, the complete variable domain is ETGVTQSPTHLIKTRGQQVTLRCSSQSGHNTVSWYQQALGQGPQFIFQYYREEENGRGNFPPRFSGLQFPNYSSELNVNALELDDSALYLCASSFRDRGETQYFGPGTRLLVL.

The gene calls are TRBV7-2 and TRBJ1-1, with 9 nucleotides matching TRBD1. The CDR3 length is 14 residues. V shed 4 bases and J 5 bases; nucleotides not matched to a gene: 5. Germline V CDR1 and CDR2: SGHTA, FQGNSA. Here the CDR3 DNA reads TGTGCCAGCAGCTCACAGGGGGCGGTAACTGAAGCTTTCTTT. Protein: CASSSQGAVTEAFF. The full variable domain, in which reference TRBV7-2 and TRBJ1-1 provide the parts outside the CDR3, is GAGVSQSPSNKVTEKGKDVELRCDPISGHTALYWYRQSLGQGLEFLIYFQGNSAPDKSGLPSDRFSAERTGGSVSTLTIQRTQQEDSAVYLCASSSQGAVTEAFFGQGTRLTVV.

The chain uses TRBV18 and TRBJ2-3; 7 bases line up with TRBD2. The CDR3 spans 17 residues. CDR1 KGHSH and CDR2 LQKENI come from the germline V gene. V lost 0 bases and J lost 5; bases outside the gene matches: 11. The CDR3 is CASSPPSGSSGGDTQYF. The CDR3, as DNA: TGTGCCAGCTCACCACCTTCTGGGAGCTCGGGAGGAGATACGCAGTATTTT.

The V and J genes are TRBV30 and TRBJ1-2, with D perhaps TRBD1 (6 bases). Trimming removed 2 bases from V and 4 bases from J, with 20 bases in between. CDR3 length: 16 amino acids. The germline CDR1 and CDR2 sequences are GTSNPN and SVGIG (reference sequence). In nucleotides, the CDR3 is TGTGCCTGGAGTCTTTTCCGGACAGCTAATACCTATGGCTACACCTTC. It is translated as CAWSLFRTANTYGYTF. Full variable domain (outside the CDR3, taken from reference TRBV30 and TRBJ1-2): SQTIHQWPATLVQPVGSPLSLECTVEGTSNPNLYWYRQAAGRGLQLLFYSVGIGQISSEVPQNLSASRPQDRQFILSSKKLLLSDSGFYLCAWSLFRTANTYGYTFGSGTRLTVV.

The sample holds one count of this clone. The V and J genes are TRBV7-8 and TRBJ1-3; the D is unclear. The CDR3 is made up of 16 amino acids. Germline loops: CDR1 SGHVS, CDR2 FQNEAQ. Trimming cost V 4 bases and J 0 bases, with 13 bases left between them. CDR3 amino acids: CASSYIGRSSGNTIYF. The CDR3 DNA sequence: TGTGCCAGCAGCTATATCGGGAGGAGCTCTGGAAACACCATATATTTT.

V gene TRBV13 combines with J gene TRBJ2-7, with D possibly being TRBD1 (6 bases). The CDR3 contains 14 residues. The V gene lost 5 bases and the J gene lost 7 bases, with 18 bases spanning the gap. Germline CDR1 is PRHDT and CDR2 is FYEKMQ (reference sequence). CDR3 nucleotide sequence: TGTGCCAGCAGCAAAGGACAGTACGTAGAAGAGCAGTACTTC. Protein sequence: CASSKGQYVEEQYF.